Listed below are T cell receptor beta chains from one sample, sequenced in a study of blood T cell repertoires in COVID-19. Data came from immunoSEQ multiplex PCR; TCRdb stores just in-frame clones and leaves some out. The data contain just over 300,000 clones, around 90% of them seen just once; the ten biggest clones take up roughly 2.1%. The sample was peripheral blood. Receptor source: a man younger than 30 with active or convalescent COVID-19. CDR3s include the opening cysteine and the closing phenylalanine or tryptophan. The D gene is left open where the match is weak. Clone size, where shown, is once, few, many, or a class for clones that have expanded.

-	-	TRBV4-2	TRBJ1-1	TGTGCCAGCAGCCACCTCCCACCGGGCACTGAAGCTTTCTTT	CASSHLPPGTEAFF
-	-	TRBV28	TRBJ2-3	TGTGCCAGCAGTCCCCCAAGAGAGGGCGGGAAGCCCCCCCGGGTCACAGATACGCAGTATTTT	CASSPPREGGKPPRVTDTQYF
-	once	TRBV4-1	TRBJ2-7	TGCGCCAGCAGCCAGACTCGTTCTACTGGCGGCGAGCAGTACTTC	CASSQTRSTGGEQYF
-	-	TRBV27	TRBJ1-1	TGTGCCAGCAGTTTCCAGGGGAGAATCGACACTGAAGCTTTCTTT	CASSFQGRIDTEAFF
TRBD1	-	TRBV28	TRBJ1-6	TGTGCCAGCAGGGACAGGGGGCCGAATTCACCCCTCCACTTT	CASRDRGPNSPLHF
TRBD1	-	TRBV27	TRBJ2-3	TGTGCCAGCAGGAACAGGGGCCTTAACACAGATACGCAGTATTTT	CASRNRGLNTDTQYF
TRBD2	-	TRBV7-9	TRBJ2-5	TGTGCCAGCAGCTTAGGCTCTAGCGGGACCCAAGAGACCCAGTACTTC	CASSLGSSGTQETQYF
-	-	TRBV2	TRBJ1-5	TGTGCCAGCAGTGTAGGGGTCAATCAGCCCCAGCATTTT	CASSVGVNQPQHF
TRBD2	-	TRBV4-1	TRBJ2-1	TGCGCCAGCAGCCAAGAAGCTAGCGGGAATGGGAATGAGCAGTTCTTC	CASSQEASGNGNEQFF
-	-	TRBV15	TRBJ2-4	TGTGCCACCAGCATCACTAGTTTAGCCAAAAACATTCAGTACTTC	CATSITSLAKNIQYF
-	-	TRBV4-3	TRBJ1-5	TGCGCCAGCAGCCAAGATAGAGGATCCAATCAGCCCCAGCATTTT	CASSQDRGSNQPQHF
-	-	TRBV18	TRBJ1-1	TGTGCCAGCTCACCACGAGAGGGCTCGGAAGCTTTCTTT	CASSPREGSEAFF
TRBD2	-	TRBV27	TRBJ2-3	TGTGCCAGCAAACGAGCGGGAGCGGAAGATACGCAGTATTTT	CASKRAGAEDTQYF
TRBD1	few	TRBV11-2	TRBJ1-3	TGTGCCAGCAGTAGACAGGGGGCGCCGGGAAACACCATATATTTT	CASSRQGAPGNTIYF
TRBD2	once	TRBV6-5	TRBJ2-5	TGTGCCAGCAGCTCACTAGCGGACCAAGAGACCCAGTACTTC	CASSSLADQETQYF
TRBD2	-	TRBV10-3	TRBJ2-7	TGTGCCATCAGTGAGTCTAGCGGGAGAGTCTCCGAGCAGTACTTC	CAISESSGRVSEQYF
-	-	TRBV5-6	TRBJ1-6	TGTGCCAGCAGGAATTGGAGGTCAGTGGAACCCCTCCACTTT	CASRNWRSVEPLHF
-	-	TRBV6-6	TRBJ1-4	TGTGCCAGCAGACGGACAGACTCTAGTAATGAAAAACTGTTTTTT	CASRRTDSSNEKLFF
-	-	TRBV4-2	TRBJ2-7	TGTGCCAGCAGCCAAGAGACCGGGCTAGCGAGAACCTACGAGCAGTACTTC	CASSQETGLARTYEQYF
-	-	TRBV7-4	TRBJ1-6	TGTGCCAGCAGCTTAATGGTACAGGGAGACCCAGGCTCCTATAATTCACCCCTCCACTTT	CASSLMVQGDPGSYNSPLHF
TRBD2	-	TRBV7-2	TRBJ2-2	TGTGCCAGCAGCGCCCCGTGGACTAGCGGGAACACCGGGGAGCTGTTTTTT	CASSAPWTSGNTGELFF